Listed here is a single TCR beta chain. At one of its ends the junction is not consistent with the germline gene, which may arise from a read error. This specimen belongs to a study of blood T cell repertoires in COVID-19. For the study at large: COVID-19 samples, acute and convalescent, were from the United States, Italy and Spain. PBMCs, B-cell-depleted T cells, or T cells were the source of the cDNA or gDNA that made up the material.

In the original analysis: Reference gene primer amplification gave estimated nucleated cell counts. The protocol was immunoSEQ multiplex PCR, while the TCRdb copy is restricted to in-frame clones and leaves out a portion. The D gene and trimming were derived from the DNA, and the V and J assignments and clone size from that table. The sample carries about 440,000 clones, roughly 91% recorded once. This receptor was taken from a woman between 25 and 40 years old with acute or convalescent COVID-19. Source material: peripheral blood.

The CDR3 coding sequence is TGTGCCAGCAGCCCTATTATCCCCCGTTGGACAGCACGCTATAGCTACACCTTC. Its translation is CASSPIIPRWTARYSYTF. The chain links TRBV28 to TRBJ1-2, with a tentative D call TRBD1 (6 bases). CDR1 MDHEN and CDR2 SYDVKM come from the germline V gene. The CDR3 length is 18 residues.